The source of this T cell receptor beta chain is a study of shared clonotypes between healthy human individuals (dated by TCRdb to the early 2020s). As for the study more broadly: A few men and two women, aged 18 to 49 years, made up the cohort. Per donor, three plates each were used for CD4 naive and CD4 memory, two for CD8 naive, and one for CD8 memory. To estimate repertoire size and how much clonotypes are shared between individuals, the study performed deep sequencing of blood TCR repertoires from a few healthy adults. Different laboratories and diverse techniques were used to prepare libraries and sequence TCR repertoires, to increase sequencing depth and limit assay-specific biases. Leukapheresis yielded between about 0.94 and 8.9 billion PBMCs per donor.

CD8 naive samples were CD45RO-negative cells positively selected for CCR7, giving a CD45RA+CCR7+ population that excluded TemRA cells. Healthy HIV-negative adults with no recently reported acute infections or vaccinations were included as donors. All donors were Caucasian adults living in Nashville, Tennessee, USA. After blood collection by leukapheresis, PBMCs were isolated using Ficoll-Histopaque density gradient centrifugation and then cryopreserved in the vapor phase of liquid nitrogen. Purity and quantity of every magnetically sorted T cell population were checked by analytical flow cytometry. From each sorted fraction, genomic DNA was isolated and quantified by UV absorbance on a Nanodrop 2000c. Results the study describes overall, beyond this receptor: Sampling was restricted to blood, and TCR repertoires in tissues likely differ from the TCR repertoires found in blood. Even with the large sequencing depth, rarefaction of the sorted-subset datasets indicated that sequencing was incomplete. Pairwise subsampling indicated that sequencing depth was expected to affect the degree of clonotype sharing among donors. Sharing across several donors was observed for about 4.8% of naive CD4, about 3.2% of naive CD8, 2% to 2.5% of memory CD4, and around 0.4% of memory CD8 clonotypes. Naive subsets generally had larger estimated clonotype richness than memory subsets. The genetic and exposure-history diversity represented was limited by the small number of donors. Clonotypes shared by all four sorted-subset donors showed higher generation probabilities than non-shared clonotypes.

In regard to this clone: Its antigen target is currently unknown. Base qualities are not at hand, and no much larger clone is one base apart.

Using the deep immunoSEQ assay, TCR CDR3 regions were amplified from genomic DNA by multiplex PCR. Genomic DNA extracted from each cell subset was distributed evenly over all wells of several immunoSEQ 96-well plates, and each plate served as one replicate. For sorted subsets, about 200 ng genomic DNA, equal to about 30,000 T cell genomes, was loaded into each replicate PCR. Purified libraries were quantified with a Qubit 3.0 fluorometer, sized on a Bioanalyzer 2100, and re-quantified with the KAPA Library Quantification kit. Each immunoSEQ 96-well plate was sequenced on its own single-read 150-cycle Illumina NextSeq 550 flow cell. The paper's processing steps were these. Because the immunoSEQ output held only junctional sequences and lacked quality scores, the filtering could not match the filtering applied to full-length reads. To assign V/J genes and CDR3, sequences were annotated using PyIR, a Python wrapper for IgBLAST v1.9, with IMGT germline references. Reads were filtered out if the reads had weak V/J assignments (E-value above 1e-6), no CDR3, stop codons, out-of-frame junctions, or ambiguous translated residues. A V3J clonotype was defined by an identical inferred V gene, J gene, and CDR3 amino acid sequence. Percentage overlap between repertoires was calculated by dividing the number of shared unique clonotypes by the size of the smaller repertoire. RTK rarefaction, the Chao1 estimator, and Recon v2.1 estimates of unobserved clonotypes were used to assess repertoire richness. OLGA was used to compute generation probabilities for all TCRbeta clonotypes that the gDNA method yielded from four donors. In TCRdb, the immuneACCESS table is reduced to in-frame sequences with V and J assigned. These tables do not hold every clone; where another copy was compared, an unresolved V gene accounts for under half, and the others remain unexplained. V, J and clone size are those of that table, while D and trimming were read from the DNA. Across this sample there are some 2,000,000 clones, with about 95% seen only once. In total, the top ten clones hold more than 0.95% of the sample.

CDR1 GTSNPN and CDR2 SVGIG were looked up in the germline V gene (reference sequence). Trimming removed 6 bases from V and 2 bases from J, leaving 4 bases between the germline ends. Inclusive of the bounding cysteine and phenylalanine, the CDR3 is 11 residues long. The DNA shown is the 33-base CDR3, in frame from base 1. This clonotype was sampled from a man aged 18 to 30 in good health. The rearranged segments are TRBV30 and TRBJ2-2; the D gene cannot be named for sure. The sample taken for sequencing was naive CD8+ T cells sorted from blood. The cell subset or site label here, explained by the study, means: CD45RA+CCR7+. At the DNA level, the sequence is TGTGCCTGCGGTAACACCGGGGAGCTGTTTTTT. This encodes CACGNTGELFF.